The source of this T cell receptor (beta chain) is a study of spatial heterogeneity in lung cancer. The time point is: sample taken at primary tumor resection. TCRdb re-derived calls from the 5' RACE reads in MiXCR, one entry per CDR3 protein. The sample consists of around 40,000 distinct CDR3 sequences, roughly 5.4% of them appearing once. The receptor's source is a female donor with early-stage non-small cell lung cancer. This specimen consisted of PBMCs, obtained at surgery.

The CDR3 sequence is CATSRGGAETQYF. The CDR3 region has the DNA TGTGCCACCAGCAGGGGCGGGGCAGAGACCCAGTACTTC. V gene TRBV15 combines with J gene TRBJ2-5, with D maybe TRBD2 (6 bases). Trimming cost V 3 bases and J 4 bases, with 9 bases left between them. CDR1 and CDR2 from the germline V gene are LNHNV and YYDKDF (reference sequence). This CDR3 is 13 amino acids long.